This T cell receptor beta chain is from a study of blood T cell repertoires in COVID-19 (dated by TCRdb to about 2020). For context, the study as a whole: The collaborator samples originated in the United States, Italy and Spain and spanned the acute and convalescent phases of COVID-19. The prospective study material was composed of cDNA or gDNA derived from T cells, B-cell-depleted T cells, or PBMCs. The dataset comprised deeply sampled blood TCRbeta repertoires from subjects exposed to, actively infected with, or recovered from COVID-19. The repertoires were released in a freely available public database meant as a resource for research on the immune response to SARS-CoV-2. The samples were drawn from the first 160 participants of the ongoing ImmuneRACE study and from over a thousand subjects provided by 6 global collaborators. Nearly every sample came with metadata listing a de-identified subject ID, COVID-19 status, age in years and sex. Where HLA class I and class II types were available, the types were taken from metadata supplied by the sample provider, not from assay-based typing.

With respect to this clone: Its antigen is unknown. No base-level quality is on record; no much larger clone is a single base apart.

What the research found in general, with its limitations: The amount of clinical and demographic metadata varied by source and participant and was provided uncurated.

In the prospective study, participants were 18 to 89 years old, resided in 24 geographic areas of the United States, and were enrolled through a virtual design. To assign participants to cohorts, the prospective study relied on clinical history that participants themselves reported in a screening survey and a study questionnaire. ImmuneRACE Cohort 3 recovered participants were defined by two consecutive negative NP/OP PCR tests, healthcare professional clearance, or symptom resolution. In the prospective study, whole blood, serum and a nasopharyngeal or oropharyngeal swab were collected from each participant by mobile phlebotomists. Additional blood draws and questionnaires over an approximately two-month period could optionally be provided by prospective study participants. Blood samples from the prospective study were shipped frozen or at room temperature prior to DNA extraction. The immunoSEQ Assay, a bias-controlled multiplex PCR, was used to amplify TCRbeta CDR3 regions from genomic DNA. Per the authors' processing: The number of nucleated cells in each sample was estimated from the amplification of reference gene primers within the assay. Sequence reads were collapsed and filtered to measure the absolute abundance of every unique TCRbeta CDR3 rearrangement. Productive Simpson clonality was computed per sample as the square root of Simpson's diversity index over productive rearrangements. TCRdb limited this immuneACCESS table to in-frame rearrangements with V and J called. A share of clones is missing; checked studies link under half to unresolved V genes, and the rest is unexplained. The V and J calls and clone size come from that table; D and trimming were worked out from the DNA. The sample includes approximately 260,000 clones, with roughly 80% observed a single time. Of the sample, around 3.7% is held by the ten largest clones.

The CDR3 goes from the cysteine to the phenylalanine over 18 residues. The only DNA kept is the CDR3, 54 bases in frame from the first base. CDR1 and CDR2 were assigned from the germline V gene as LGHNT and FRNRAP. The germline ends are 16 bases apart after V is trimmed by 2 bases and J by 0 bases. This TCR was sampled from a man in his fifties who had recovered from COVID-19. The sample comprised PBMCs or T cells enriched from blood (not recorded which). The V and J segments used are TRBV12-5 and TRBJ2-2; 6 matching bases give a weak D call of TRBD2. The CDR3 loop reads CASGLMLRGRSNTGELFF. The DNA is as follows: TGTGCTAGTGGTTTGATGCTTCGGGGGAGATCGAACACCGGGGAGCTGTTTTTT.